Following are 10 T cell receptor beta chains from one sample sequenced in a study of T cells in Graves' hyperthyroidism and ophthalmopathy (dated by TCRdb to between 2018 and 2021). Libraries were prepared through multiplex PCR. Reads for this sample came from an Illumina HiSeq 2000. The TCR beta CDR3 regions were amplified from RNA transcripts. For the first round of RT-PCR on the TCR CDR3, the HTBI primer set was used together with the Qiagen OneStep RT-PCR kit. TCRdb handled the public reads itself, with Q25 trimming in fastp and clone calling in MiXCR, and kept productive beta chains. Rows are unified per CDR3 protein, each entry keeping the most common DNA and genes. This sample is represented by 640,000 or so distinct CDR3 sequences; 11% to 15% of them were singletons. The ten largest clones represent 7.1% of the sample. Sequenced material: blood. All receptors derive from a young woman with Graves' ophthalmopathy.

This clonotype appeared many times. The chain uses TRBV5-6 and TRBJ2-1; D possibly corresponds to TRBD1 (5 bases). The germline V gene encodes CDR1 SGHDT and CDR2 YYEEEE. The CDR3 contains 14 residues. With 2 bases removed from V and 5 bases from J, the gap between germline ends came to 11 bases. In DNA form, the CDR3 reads TGTGCCAGCAGCTTCAGGGTTTATGACAATGAGCAGTTCTTC. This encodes CASSFRVYDNEQFF.

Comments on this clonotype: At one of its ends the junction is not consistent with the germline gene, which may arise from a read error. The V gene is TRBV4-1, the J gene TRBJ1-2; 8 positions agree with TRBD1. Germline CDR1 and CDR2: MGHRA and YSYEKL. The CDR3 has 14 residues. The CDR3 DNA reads TGCGCCAGCAGACAAGGACAGGGTAGCTATGGCTACACCTTC. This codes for CASRQGQGSYGYTF.

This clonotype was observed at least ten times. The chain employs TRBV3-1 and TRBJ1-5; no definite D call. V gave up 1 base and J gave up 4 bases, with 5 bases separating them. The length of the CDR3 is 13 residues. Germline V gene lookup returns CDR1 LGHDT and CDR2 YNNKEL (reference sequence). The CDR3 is CASSQVENQPQHF. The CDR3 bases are TGTGCCAGCAGCCAAGTGGAAAATCAGCCCCAGCATTTT.

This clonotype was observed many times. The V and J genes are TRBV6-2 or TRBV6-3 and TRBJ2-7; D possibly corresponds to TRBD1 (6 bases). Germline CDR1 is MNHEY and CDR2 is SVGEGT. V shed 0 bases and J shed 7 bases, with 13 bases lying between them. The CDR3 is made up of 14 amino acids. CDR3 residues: CASSYSDSIFEQYF. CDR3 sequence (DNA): TGTGCCAGCAGTTACTCGGACAGCATATTTGAGCAGTACTTC.

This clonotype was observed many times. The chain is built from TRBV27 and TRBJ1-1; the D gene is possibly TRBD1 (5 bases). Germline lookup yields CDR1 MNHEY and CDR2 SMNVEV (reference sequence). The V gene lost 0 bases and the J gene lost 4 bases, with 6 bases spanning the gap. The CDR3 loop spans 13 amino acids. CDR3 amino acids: CASSLSGVTEAFF. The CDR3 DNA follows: TGTGCCAGCAGTTTATCGGGGGTCACTGAAGCTTTCTTT.

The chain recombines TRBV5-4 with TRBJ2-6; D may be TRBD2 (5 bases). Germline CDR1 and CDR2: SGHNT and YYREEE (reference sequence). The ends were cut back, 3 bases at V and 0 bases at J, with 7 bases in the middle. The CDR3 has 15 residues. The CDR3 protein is CASSSGISGANVLTF. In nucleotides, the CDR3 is TGTGCCAGCAGCTCGGGGATCTCTGGGGCCAACGTCCTGACTTTC.

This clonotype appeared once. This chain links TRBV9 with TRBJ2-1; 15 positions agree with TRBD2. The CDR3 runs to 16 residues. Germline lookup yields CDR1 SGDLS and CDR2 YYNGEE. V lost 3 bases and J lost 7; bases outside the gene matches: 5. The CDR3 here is CASSAGTSGRLNEQFF. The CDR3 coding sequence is TGTGCCAGCAGCGCCGGGACTAGCGGGAGGCTAAATGAGCAGTTCTTC.

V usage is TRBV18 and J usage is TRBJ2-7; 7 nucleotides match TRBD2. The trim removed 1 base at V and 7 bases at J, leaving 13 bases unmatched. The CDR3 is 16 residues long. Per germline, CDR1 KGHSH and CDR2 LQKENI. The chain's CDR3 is CASSPHIGRPGLEQYF. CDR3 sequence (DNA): TGTGCCAGCTCACCACACATCGGGAGGCCAGGGTTGGAGCAGTACTTC.

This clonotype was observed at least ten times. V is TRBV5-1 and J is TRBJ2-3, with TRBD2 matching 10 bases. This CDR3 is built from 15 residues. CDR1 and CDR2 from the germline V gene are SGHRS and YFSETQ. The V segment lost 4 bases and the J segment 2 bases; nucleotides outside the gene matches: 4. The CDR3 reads CASSPLAGLTDTQYF. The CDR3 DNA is TGCGCCAGCAGCCCACTAGCGGGACTCACAGATACGCAGTATTTT.

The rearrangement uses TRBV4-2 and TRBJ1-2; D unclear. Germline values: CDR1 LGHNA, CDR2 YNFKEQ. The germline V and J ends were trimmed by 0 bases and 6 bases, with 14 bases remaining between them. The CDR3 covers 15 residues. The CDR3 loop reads CASSQEVIGWDGYTF. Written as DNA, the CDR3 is TGTGCCAGCAGCCAAGAAGTCATCGGGTGGGATGGCTACACCTTC.